This is a list of T cell receptor beta chains from one sample in a study of blood T cells in healthy people across ages. TCRdb passed the 5' RACE reads through MiXCR, listing each CDR3 protein once. Of about 600,000 distinct CDR3 sequences listed, around 50% are singletons. Input material: blood. The receptors derive from a man older than 75 in good health. Each CDR3 is given with its conserved first and last residue. Each record gives: V gene, J gene, clone size, D gene, CDR3 protein, CDR3 DNA. A D gene is named only where the DNA matches it firmly. A row's size may be missing; if present it is once, few, many or a size class.

v_gene: TRBV7-9; j_gene: TRBJ2-7; abundance: -; d_gene: -; CDR3aa: CASSQRGSSYNEQYF; CDR3nt: TGTGCCAGCAGCCAACGGGGGAGCTCCTACAATGAGCAGTACTTC
v_gene: TRBV7-9; j_gene: TRBJ2-2; abundance: -; d_gene: -; CDR3aa: CASPKIVGTNTGELFF; CDR3nt: TGTGCCAGCCCCAAAATAGTAGGGACGAACACCGGGGAGCTGTTTTTT
v_gene: TRBV7-8; j_gene: TRBJ2-5; abundance: -; d_gene: -; CDR3aa: CASSLGANQETQYF; CDR3nt: TGTGCCAGCAGCTTAGGAGCGAACCAAGAGACCCAGTACTTC
v_gene: TRBV15; j_gene: TRBJ2-5; abundance: few; d_gene: TRBD2; CDR3aa: CATSRGSLAGGETQYF; CDR3nt: TGTGCCACCAGCAGAGGTTCCCTAGCGGGGGGTGAGACCCAGTACTTC
v_gene: TRBV20-1; j_gene: TRBJ2-5; abundance: -; d_gene: -; CDR3aa: CSASALGGQETQYF; CDR3nt: TGCAGTGCTAGCGCCCTCGGGGGCCAAGAGACCCAGTACTTC
v_gene: TRBV29-1; j_gene: TRBJ1-2; abundance: -; d_gene: -; CDR3aa: CSGGFDYGYTF; CDR3nt: TGCAGCGGGGGATTCGACTATGGCTACACCTTC
v_gene: TRBV10-3; j_gene: TRBJ2-3; abundance: few; d_gene: TRBD2; CDR3aa: CAIESSGSTDTQYF; CDR3nt: TGTGCCATCGAATCTAGCGGTTCCACAGATACGCAGTATTTT
v_gene: TRBV10-2; j_gene: TRBJ2-5; abundance: -; d_gene: -; CDR3aa: CASSPLSAETQYF; CDR3nt: TGCGCCAGCAGTCCGCTTTCGGCTGAGACCCAGTACTTC
v_gene: TRBV20-1; j_gene: TRBJ2-1; abundance: -; d_gene: -; CDR3aa: CSARSQAGNYNEQFF; CDR3nt: TGCAGTGCTAGGTCTCAGGCAGGCAACTACAATGAGCAGTTCTTC
v_gene: TRBV2; j_gene: TRBJ2-1; abundance: -; d_gene: TRBD2; CDR3aa: CASRSGKGSFGQFF; CDR3nt: TGTGCCAGCAGAAGCGGGAAGGGGTCGTTTGGGCAGTTCTTC
v_gene: TRBV5-6; j_gene: TRBJ1-2; abundance: few; d_gene: -; CDR3aa: CASSLRGDTYGYTF; CDR3nt: TGTGCCAGCAGCTTGAGGGGGGATACCTATGGCTACACCTTC
v_gene: TRBV20-1; j_gene: TRBJ2-3; abundance: -; d_gene: TRBD2; CDR3aa: CSARSSGGTDTQYF; CDR3nt: TGCAGTGCTAGATCTAGCGGGGGAACAGATACGCAGTATTTT
v_gene: TRBV20-1; j_gene: TRBJ2-7; abundance: few; d_gene: -; CDR3aa: CSARAEDFDYEQYF; CDR3nt: TGCAGTGCTAGAGCTGAGGATTTCGACTACGAGCAGTACTTC
v_gene: TRBV9; j_gene: TRBJ2-5; abundance: -; d_gene: TRBD1; CDR3aa: CASSPGQDPYGQYF; CDR3nt: TGTGCCAGCAGCCCCGGACAGGACCCCTACGGGCAGTACTTC
v_gene: TRBV6-2/TRBV6-3; j_gene: TRBJ1-2; abundance: few; d_gene: -; CDR3aa: CASSWGRTTYGYTF; CDR3nt: TGTGCCAGCAGTTGGGGCAGGACTACCTATGGCTACACCTTC
v_gene: TRBV6-5; j_gene: TRBJ2-2; abundance: -; d_gene: -; CDR3aa: CASSYSWRQAGELFF; CDR3nt: TGTGCCAGCAGTTACTCGTGGCGACAGGCCGGGGAGCTGTTTTTT
v_gene: TRBV28; j_gene: TRBJ2-7; abundance: -; d_gene: TRBD2; CDR3aa: CASSPTGLGLAGAYEQYF; CDR3nt: TGTGCCAGCAGTCCGACCGGGTTGGGACTAGCGGGAGCGTACGAGCAGTACTTC
v_gene: TRBV6-5; j_gene: TRBJ1-2; abundance: many; d_gene: TRBD1; CDR3aa: CASSLQGRYGYTF; CDR3nt: TGTGCCAGCAGTTTACAGGGGCGGTATGGCTACACCTTC
v_gene: TRBV7-3; j_gene: TRBJ1-1; abundance: few; d_gene: TRBD1; CDR3aa: CASSTGVGTEAFF; CDR3nt: TGTGCCAGCAGCACAGGGGTGGGCACTGAAGCTTTCTTT
v_gene: TRBV5-1; j_gene: TRBJ2-1; abundance: few; d_gene: TRBD2; CDR3aa: CASQSGGSYNEQFF; CDR3nt: TGCGCCAGCCAAAGCGGGGGCTCCTACAATGAGCAGTTCTTC
v_gene: TRBV11-2; j_gene: TRBJ2-1; abundance: -; d_gene: -; CDR3aa: CASSLGGGARIEQFF; CDR3nt: TGTGCCAGCAGCTTAGGGGGCGGGGCCCGGATTGAGCAGTTCTTC
v_gene: TRBV9; j_gene: TRBJ2-5; abundance: -; d_gene: -; CDR3aa: CASSVASGQRETQYF; CDR3nt: TGTGCCAGCAGCGTAGCAAGCGGCCAAAGAGAGACCCAGTACTTC
v_gene: TRBV25-1; j_gene: TRBJ2-5; abundance: -; d_gene: TRBD1; CDR3aa: CASSETGAEETQYF; CDR3nt: TGTGCCAGCAGTGAGACAGGGGCGGAAGAGACCCAGTACTTC
v_gene: TRBV20-1; j_gene: TRBJ2-3; abundance: -; d_gene: TRBD2; CDR3aa: CSARLAGGGTDTQYF; CDR3nt: TGCAGTGCTAGACTAGCGGGGGGAGGCACAGATACGCAGTATTTT
v_gene: TRBV21-1; j_gene: TRBJ1-1; abundance: many; d_gene: -; CDR3aa: CASSNVPPSPEAFF; CDR3nt: TGTGCCAGCAGCAATGTGCCCCCCAGCCCTGAAGCTTTCTTT